This TCR beta chain was identified in a study of identical twins (dated by TCRdb to 2016 to 2017). Regarding the complete study: TCR alpha and beta repertoires from monozygotic twins, unrelated adults of various ages and cord blood were deep-sequenced to test whether fetal clonotypes persist. To rule out contamination, the twin experiments were replicated at different times with different library preparation protocols. What the study reported, not specific to this receptor: Because the same donors could not be followed over many years, the conclusions relied on cross-sectional statistical analysis. Zero-insertion analyses could be partly confounded by invariant T cells such as MAIT and iNKT, although diverse VJ usage argued against such confounding for most clonotypes. A weaker excess of twin sharing was found in beta out-of-frame sequences because the signal-to-noise ratio was lowered by fewer shared sequences. Fewer insertions were carried by abundant cord blood beta clonotypes, a similar but weaker trend appeared in young adult naive repertoires, and no such trend appeared in memory repertoires. In monozygotic twins, recombination models systematically underestimated out-of-frame TCR alpha sharing, but the models matched the sharing seen between unrelated individuals. Compared with coincidental sharing between unrelated individuals, an excess of low generation-probability sequences was observed among out-of-frame TCR alpha sequences shared between twins.

Libraries came from 5' RACE. Data came from an Illumina HiSeq 2000. Template switching introduced a universal primer binding site; the final cDNA contained a unique molecular identifier, enabling accurate counting of TCR cDNA molecules. Specific primers in the conserved constant-segment region were used to synthesize first-strand cDNA for the TCR alpha and beta chains. To control for contamination, every cDNA library was double barcoded, receiving both a SMART-Mk sample barcode and Illumina barcodes. TruSeq adapter sequences along with Illumina sample barcodes were introduced in two successive PCR steps. The TCR alpha and beta cDNA libraries were sequenced on the Illumina HiSeq platform using custom primers. The source study handled its data this way. Raw reads were processed with MiGEC to extract unique molecular identifiers, and MiXCR was used to determine CDR3 positions. For each individual, recombination models were inferred using an EM algorithm with the repgenHMM and IGoR tools. The tcR package in R was used for shared clonotype analysis, with sharing normalized by the product of cloneset sizes. To study raw recombination free of thymic and clonal selection effects, out-of-frame nonproductive sequences were analyzed. TCRdb passed the public sequencing reads through fastp at Q25 and MiXCR, retaining productive beta sequences. One record per CDR3 amino acid sequence lists the most common genes and DNA. The authors' filters were not applied to this entry. The sample profile shows more than 400,000 distinct CDR3 sequences; 12% to 15% of them were found once. The top ten clonotypes cover more than 0.4% of the sample.

This clonotype showed up just a few times. Its specific antigen is unknown. No quality values exist for individual bases; no much larger clone is one base distant. Only healthy Caucasian donors were included. Three pairs of female monozygotic twins, all aged 18 to 29 years, made up the twin cohort. CD4+ and CD8+ T cell populations were isolated with positive isolation kits from Invitrogen. V is trimmed back by 3 bases and J by 4 bases, and the junction contains 8 bases that no gene match accounts for. The CDR3 spans 16 residues, from the cysteine through the phenylalanine. Only the CDR3 part of the read is kept: 48 bases, read in frame from the first base. CDR1 and CDR2, per the germline V gene (reference sequence), are LGHDT and YNNKEL. This sample also appeared in a second study, on yellow fever vaccine responses in identical twins. Looking at the second paper: The authors reported that the T cell response to vaccination in identical twins appeared partly convergent and partly personalized. The study precisely tracked vaccine-responding T cell clones in identical twins.

The sequence is built from TRBV3-1 and TRBJ2-2, with TRBD2 matching 7 junction bases. The source material was CD4+ T cells sorted from blood. The source of this sequence is a woman between 18 and 29 years old in good health. The CDR3 region reads CASSQGPGGGTGELFF. The nucleotide sequence reads as follows: TGTGCCAGCAGCCAGGGCCCGGGAGGTGGCACCGGGGAGCTGTTTTTT.